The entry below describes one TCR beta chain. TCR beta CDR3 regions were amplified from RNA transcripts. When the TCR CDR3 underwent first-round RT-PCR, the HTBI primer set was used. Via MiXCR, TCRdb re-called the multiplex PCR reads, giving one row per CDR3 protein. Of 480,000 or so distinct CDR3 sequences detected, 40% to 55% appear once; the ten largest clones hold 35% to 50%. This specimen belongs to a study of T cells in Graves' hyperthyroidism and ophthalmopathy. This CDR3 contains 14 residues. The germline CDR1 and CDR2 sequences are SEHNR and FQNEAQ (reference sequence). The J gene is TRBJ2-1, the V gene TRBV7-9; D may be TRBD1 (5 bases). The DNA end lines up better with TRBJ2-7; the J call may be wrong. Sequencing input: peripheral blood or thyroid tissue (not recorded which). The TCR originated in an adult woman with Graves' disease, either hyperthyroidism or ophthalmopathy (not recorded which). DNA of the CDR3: TGTGCCAGCGGTTTAGCCCAGGGAAACTACGAGCAGTACTTC. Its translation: CASGLAQGNYEQYF.